This entry describes one T cell receptor beta chain. Its matching antigen is unknown. In TCRdb, the reads were re-called with MiXCR into one record per CDR3 protein. The top ten hold roughly an eighth of the sample, which has approximately 1,000,000 distinct CDR3 sequences, about a third seen once. The entry originates in a study of T cell repertoires in cytomegalovirus infection. Study results and caveats: CMV-specific HLA-C-restricted TCR beta clonotypes dominated the ex vivo response.

This CDR3 has 16 amino acids. V lost 5 bases and J lost 3; bases outside the gene matches: 7. The chain carries TRBV12-3 or TRBV12-4 and TRBJ1-3; 10 bases are a match to TRBD1. The clonotype was recovered from a human donor in good health (CMV status not recorded). Some clones in this sample may be carry-over from other donors' samples. Sample: cultured CD8+ T cells from PBMCs, taken from culture after CMV antigen stimulation. The CDR3 coding sequence is TGTGCCAGCAGTGCCCGGGACAGGGGACTTGGAAACACCATATATTTT. Its protein is CASSARDRGLGNTIYF.